The table lists the clone carrying this T cell receptor (beta chain) with a count of one. The data were taken from a study of T cells in tumors after PD-1 blockade. Profiled with immunoSEQ multiplex PCR; TCRdb holds only in-frame clones, not every one. The sample carries more than 45,000 clones, more than 60% recorded once. Trimming took 0 bases from V and 5 from J, leaving 14 bases between them. Germline V CDR1 and CDR2: SGHRS, YFSETQ. CDR3 length: 16 amino acids. The chain links TRBV5-1 to TRBJ2-2; the D is unclear. The receptor's source is a human donor with advanced basal cell or squamous cell carcinoma (not recorded which). The material sequenced was PBMCs, taken before anti-PD-1 therapy. The CDR3 reads CASSLAGAMGTGELFF. Here the CDR3 DNA reads TGCGCCAGCAGCTTGGCCGGAGCGATGGGAACCGGGGAGCTGTTTTTT.